Listed here are 32 T cell receptor beta chains from one sample, sequenced in a study of T-cell memory formation after mild COVID-19. MiXCR was run by TCRdb on the 5' RACE reads, yielding one entry per CDR3 protein. The sample consists of around 150,000 distinct CDR3 sequences, more than 14% of them appearing once. Sample: PBMCs or a T cell subset sorted from them (not recorded which). These TCRs come from an adult woman who had mild COVID-19 (a few samples of this study predate the infection). Cell type and time point are not known.

The V call is TRBV18, the J call TRBJ2-5, with a tentative D call TRBD2 (6 bases). Between the trimmed V and J ends, which lost 5 bases and 0 bases, there was a span of 16 bases. The germline CDR1 and CDR2 sequences are KGHSH and LQKENI. The CDR3 spans 16 residues. The CDR3 protein is CASSVRGSGYQETQYF. Here the CDR3 DNA reads TGTGCCAGCTCAGTCCGGGGTAGCGGCTACCAAGAGACCCAGTACTTC.

This clonotype came up a few times. The V gene is TRBV11-3, the J gene TRBJ2-7, with 7 bases fitting TRBD1. The V gene end was trimmed by 5 bases and the J gene end by 2 bases; junction bases not matched to a gene: 6. The CDR3 length is 14 residues. Germline CDR1 and CDR2: SGHNT and YENEEA. The CDR3 DNA reads TGTGCCAGCAGCAGCGACAGGGTGACCTACGAGCAGTACTTC. Translated: CASSSDRVTYEQYF.

This clonotype was counted a few times. V and J are TRBV4-1 and TRBJ1-4; perhaps TRBD1 as D (6 bases). The CDR3 length is 13 residues. Germline V gene lookup returns CDR1 MGHRA and CDR2 YSYEKL. Between the trimmed V and J ends, which lost 5 bases and 8 bases, there was a span of 12 bases. CDR3 nucleotides: TGCGCCAGCAGCGACCACAGGGTGGAAAAACTGTTTTTT. Translated: CASSDHRVEKLFF.

This clonotype was found a few times. The gene calls are TRBV11-2 and TRBJ2-5; 12 positions agree with TRBD2. Losses at the gene ends were 5 bases for V and 2 bases for J; bases not matched to a gene: 3. Germline V gene data show CDR1 as SGHAT and CDR2 as FQNNGV. The CDR3 length is 15 residues. In nucleotides, the CDR3 is TGTGCCAGCAGCGATCTAGCGGGGGGGCAAGAGACCCAGTACTTC. This translates into CASSDLAGGQETQYF.

V usage is TRBV7-9 and J usage is TRBJ2-2; 8 nucleotides match TRBD1. This CDR3 has 17 amino acids. Germline assignment: CDR1 SEHNR and CDR2 FQNEAQ (reference sequence). The trim removed 5 bases at V and 6 bases at J, leaving 14 bases unmatched. The CDR3 spells CASSPAAAGGNAGELFF. As DNA, the CDR3 is TGTGCCAGCAGCCCTGCGGCGGCAGGGGGCAACGCCGGGGAGCTGTTTTTT.

This clonotype was seen a few times. In DNA, the CDR3 is TGTGCCAGCAGCCCCGACTCTGGGTGGGGCAATGAGCAGTTCTTC. Translating gives CASSPDSGWGNEQFF. The gene calls are TRBV28 and TRBJ2-1; D gene ambiguous. Trimming cost V 6 bases and J 6 bases, with 18 bases left between them. Germline V lookup: CDR1 MDHEN, CDR2 SYDVKM. The CDR3 totals 15 residues.

This clonotype was found a few times. This chain connects TRBV6-1 to TRBJ2-1, with D tentatively TRBD2 (7 bases). Between the trimmed V and J ends, which lost 5 bases and 3 bases, there was a span of 11 bases. The CDR3 is 14 amino acids. Germline V gives CDR1 MNHNS, CDR2 SASEGT. The CDR3 coding sequence is TGTGCCAGCAGTTGGGAGGGGGGCTACAATGAGCAGTTCTTC. Translating gives CASSWEGGYNEQFF.

The V gene is TRBV11-2, the J gene TRBJ2-5; TRBD2 might be the D (5 bases). The germline CDR1 and CDR2 sequences are SGHAT and FQNNGV. With 5 bases removed from V and 2 bases from J, the gap between germline ends came to 15 bases. CDR3 size: 15 residues. Written as DNA, the CDR3 is TGTGCCAGCAGCCCGAGGGCAATAGGTCAAGAGACCCAGTACTTC. It is translated as CASSPRAIGQETQYF.

The table lists this clonotype with a few counts. CDR3: CASSGSGRATGELFF. CDR3 nucleotides: TGTGCCAGCAGTGGGAGCGGGAGGGCCACCGGGGAGCTGTTTTTT. The V and J genes are TRBV7-2 and TRBJ2-2; 10 bases line up with TRBD2. The germline V gene has CDR1 SGHTA and CDR2 FQGNSA. The CDR3 sequence is 15 residues long. The J segment lost 4 bases and the V segment lost 6 bases, leaving 5 bases of the junction unmatched. The full variable domain, its missing parts supplied by reference TRBV7-2 and TRBJ2-2, is GAGVSQSPSNKVTEKGKDVELRCDPISGHTALYWYRQSLGQGLEFLIYFQGNSAPDKSGLPSDRFSAERTGGSVSTLTIQRTQQEDSAVYLCASSGSGRATGELFFGEGSRLTVL.

This clonotype showed up just a few times. The chain has TRBV24-1 and TRBJ2-1; 8 positions agree with TRBD2. Germline V CDR1 and CDR2: KGHDR, SFDVKD. This CDR3 has 16 residues. V lost 2 bases and J lost 8; bases outside the gene matches: 10. The CDR3 loop reads CATSDWLAGKRDEQFF. CDR3 in DNA: TGTGCCACCAGTGATTGGCTAGCGGGTAAGAGGGATGAGCAGTTCTTC.

The chain combines TRBV11-2 with TRBJ1-1; D unresolved. Trimming pared 1 base from V and 7 bases from J, leaving 7 bases between. This CDR3 is built from 12 residues. Germline-derived CDR1 and CDR2 are SGHAT and FQNNGV. The CDR3 loop reads CASSLVINEAFF. In nucleotides, the CDR3 is TGTGCCAGCAGCTTAGTTATCAATGAAGCTTTCTTT. Drawing the rest from reference TRBV11-2 and TRBJ1-1, the complete variable domain is EAGVAQSPRYKIIEKRQSVAFWCNPISGHATLYWYQQILGQGPKLLIQFQNNGVVDDSQLPKDRFSAERLKGVDSTLKIQPAKLEDSAVYLCASSLVINEAFFGQGTRLTVV.

This clonotype was seen a handful of times. The J gene is TRBJ1-5, the V gene TRBV6-5; perhaps TRBD1 as D (6 bases). In germline, CDR1 is MNHEY, CDR2 SVGAGI. The CDR3 loop spans 14 amino acids. The V gene lost 6 bases and the J gene lost 2 bases, with 11 bases spanning the gap. For the CDR3, the DNA is TGTGCCAGCAGCTACAGGGTGGGCAATCAGCCCCAGCATTTT. This sequence encodes CASSYRVGNQPQHF.

This clonotype occurred a few times. This chain connects TRBV9 to TRBJ2-7; 8 nucleotides match TRBD1. Germline trimming cut 1 base from V and 7 bases from J; bases unmatched to any gene: 10. CDR1 and CDR2 (germline): SGDLS, YYNGEE. The CDR3 is made up of 15 amino acids. CDR3 amino acids: CASSVRTGIVWEQYF. DNA of the CDR3: TGTGCCAGCAGCGTAAGGACAGGGATTGTTTGGGAGCAGTACTTC. The whole variable domain, filled in from reference TRBV9 and TRBJ2-7, reads DSGVTQTPKHLITATGQRVTLRCSPRSGDLSVYWYQQSLDQGLQFLIQYYNGEERAKGNILERFSAQQFPDLHSELNLSSLELGDSALYFCASSVRTGIVWEQYFGPGTRLTVT.

In its sample, this clonotype was seen a few times. V and J are TRBV12-3 or TRBV12-4 and TRBJ1-3; TRBD1 agrees at 9 bases. The CDR3 loop spans 14 amino acids. V shed 6 bases, J shed 9 bases, and the junction held 9 bases outside the gene matches. The CDR3 nucleotides are TGTGCCAGCAGCTCTTGGACAGGGGTGCGCACCATATATTTT. Residues: CASSSWTGVRTIYF.

V gene TRBV2 combines with J gene TRBJ2-1; 9 bases fit TRBD1. The CDR3 contains 13 residues. Per germline, CDR1 SNHLY and CDR2 FYNNEI. J gave up 7 bases and V 8 bases, and 6 bases lay outside the gene matches. The CDR3 reads CASGTGLVNEQFF. The CDR3 DNA reads TGTGCCAGCGGGACAGGGCTCGTTAATGAGCAGTTCTTC.

This clonotype was counted a few times. CDR3 loop: CASSLTSPTDTQYF. The CDR3 DNA is TGTGCCAGCAGTTTAACGAGCCCCACAGATACGCAGTATTTT. The chain combines TRBV27 with TRBJ2-3; D not certain. This CDR3 is 14 amino acids long. Looked up from germline, CDR1 is MNHEY and CDR2 is SMNVEV (reference sequence). Trimming removed 2 bases at V and 2 bases at J, with 8 bases between.

The chain carries TRBV20-1 and TRBJ2-7; TRBD2 is a possible D gene (5 bases). This CDR3 has 16 amino acids. Trimming took 0 bases from V and 2 from J, leaving 17 bases between them. Germline loops: CDR1 DFQATT, CDR2 SNEGSKA (reference sequence). In nucleotides, the CDR3 is TGCAGTGCTAGAGATAGGACTCCGGGCCGAACCTACGAGCAGTACTTC. Encoded protein: CSARDRTPGRTYEQYF.

This clonotype was seen a few times. The chain links TRBV11-2 to TRBJ2-1, with TRBD2 as a possible D gene (5 bases). The V end lost 1 base, the J end lost 5 bases, and 6 bases lay between the germline ends. Looked up from germline, CDR1 is SGHAT and CDR2 is FQNNGV. This CDR3 region has 13 residues. CDR3 protein: CASSLGLHNEQFF. DNA for the CDR3: TGTGCCAGCAGCTTAGGACTACACAATGAGCAGTTCTTC.

This clonotype has a handful of counts. The rearrangement uses TRBV15 and TRBJ2-7, with TRBD1 as a possible D gene (6 bases). Germline CDR1 and CDR2: LNHNV and YYDKDF (reference sequence). This CDR3 region has 14 residues. Trimming stripped 0 bases from V and 7 bases from J, with 13 bases between. CDR3 residues: CATSRDRGFGEQYF. CDR3 in DNA: TGTGCCACCAGCAGAGATAGGGGGTTCGGGGAGCAGTACTTC.

This clonotype has only a few counts. This chain links TRBV4-1 with TRBJ2-1; maybe TRBD2 (6 bases). The V gene's germline CDR1 is MGHRA and CDR2 YSYEKL. The CDR3 has 16 residues. V was cut by 4 bases and J by 4 bases, with 17 bases left in between. The CDR3 DNA follows: TGCGCCAGCAGCCCCCGAAGCGGGCTGGGGTACAATGAGCAGTTCTTC. This encodes CASSPRSGLGYNEQFF.

This clonotype was observed a few times. V and J are TRBV24-1 and TRBJ2-1; TRBD2 matches 14 bases. V shed 3 bases, J shed 4 bases, and the junction held 4 bases outside the gene matches. The CDR3 spans 17 residues. Per germline, CDR1 KGHDR and CDR2 SFDVKD. CDR3 amino acids: CATSDVGLAGAYNEQFF. CDR3 in DNA: TGTGCCACCAGTGATGTGGGACTAGCGGGGGCATACAATGAGCAGTTCTTC.

The gene calls are TRBV19 and TRBJ1-1; 8 bases are a match to TRBD1. This CDR3 is 13 amino acids long. Germline CDR1 is LNHDA and CDR2 is SQIVND (reference sequence). V dropped 5 bases and J dropped 1; count of bases not matched to a gene: 0. This chain's CDR3 is CASSQGANTEAFF. The DNA of the CDR3 is TGTGCCAGTAGTCAGGGGGCGAACACTGAAGCTTTCTTT.

V gene TRBV29-1 combines with J gene TRBJ2-1, with 8 bases identical to TRBD2. Germline trimming cut 7 bases from V and 7 bases from J; bases unmatched to any gene: 12. The CDR3 totals 14 residues. In germline, CDR1 is SQVTM, CDR2 ANQGSEA. The CDR3 sequence: CSATTSAWGNEQFF. CDR3 nucleotide sequence: TGCAGCGCCACGACTAGCGCCTGGGGGAATGAGCAGTTCTTC.

J is TRBJ2-7 and V is TRBV4-2; no clear D gene. CDR1 LGHNA and CDR2 YNFKEQ come from the germline V gene. V was clipped by 0 bases and J by 4 bases, with 13 bases between them. CDR3 length: 15 residues. Written as DNA, the CDR3 is TGTGCCAGCAGCCAAGAAGGTCCGGCACCTTACGAGCAGTACTTC. Encoded protein: CASSQEGPAPYEQYF.

The CDR3 reads CASSLETGNTYNEQFF. DNA of the CDR3: TGTGCCAGCAGCTTAGAGACAGGAAACACCTACAATGAGCAGTTCTTC. V is TRBV7-3 and J is TRBJ2-1; a weak D match, TRBD1 (6 bases). The CDR3 consists of 16 residues. CDR1 is SGHTA and CDR2 is FQGTGA in the germline V gene. The germline V and J ends were trimmed by 2 bases and 2 bases, with 13 bases remaining between them.

This rearrangement joins TRBV29-1 to TRBJ1-1; perhaps TRBD1 as D (5 bases). V lost 7 bases, J lost 2 bases, and 8 bases lay in between. The CDR3 contains 11 residues. Germline V lookup: CDR1 SQVTM, CDR2 ANQGSEA. CDR3 coding DNA: TGCAGCGGCCGGACAAACACTGAAGCTTTCTTT. Residues: CSGRTNTEAFF.

This clonotype appeared a few times. CDR3 coding DNA: TGTGCCAGCAGCCCAAGGGGGAGGTACGAGCAGTACTTC. This sequence encodes CASSPRGRYEQYF. The genes are TRBV7-6 and TRBJ2-7; either TRBD1 or TRBD2 may fit D (6 bases each). The CDR3 length is 13 residues. Germline CDR1 SGHVS, CDR2 FNYEAQ. V gave up 5 bases and J gave up 4 bases, with 12 bases separating them.

The genes are TRBV9 and TRBJ2-1; 11 nucleotides line up with TRBD2. With 1 base clipped from V and 9 bases from J, the junction kept 6 bases outside the gene matches. This CDR3 region has 15 residues. Germline V gives CDR1 SGDLS, CDR2 YYNGEE. The CDR3 sequence: CASSVFSGGASEQFF. As DNA, the CDR3 is TGTGCCAGCAGCGTATTTAGCGGGGGGGCGTCTGAGCAGTTCTTC.

This clonotype was seen a few times. The genes are TRBV7-2 and TRBJ2-3; either TRBD1 or TRBD2 may supply D (5 bases each). Trimming removed 5 bases from V and 1 base from J, with 13 bases in between. Per the germline V gene, CDR1 is SGHTA and CDR2 is FQGNSA. The CDR3 totals 15 residues. The CDR3 sequence is CASSPRGTRTDTQYF. For the CDR3, the DNA is TGTGCCAGCAGCCCCCGTGGGACCCGCACAGATACGCAGTATTTT.

This clonotype was observed a few times. The chain's CDR3 is CASSRRDSGGGFF. The CDR3, as DNA: TGTGCCAGCAGCCGTCGGGACAGTGGGGGTGGGTTCTTT. The rearrangement links TRBV5-6 to TRBJ1-1, with 7 bases identical to TRBD1. With 4 bases clipped from V and 14 bases from J, the junction kept 14 bases outside the gene matches. The CDR3 runs to 13 residues. Germline loops: CDR1 SGHDT, CDR2 YYEEEE.

The chain is built from TRBV4-2 and TRBJ2-3; D is possibly TRBD1 or TRBD2 (5 bases each). The CDR3 covers 14 residues. The germline V and J ends were trimmed by 3 bases and 0 bases, with 7 bases remaining between them. In germline, CDR1 is LGHNA, CDR2 YNFKEQ. CDR3 protein: CASSHRDSTDTQYF. CDR3 coding DNA: TGTGCCAGCAGCCATCGGGACAGCACAGATACGCAGTATTTT.

At least ten counts were recorded for this clonotype. The DNA of the CDR3 is TGTGCCAGCAGCCTAATCCGAGCGGGGAGCACAGATACGCAGTATTTT. Translated, it gives CASSLIRAGSTDTQYF. The chain is built from TRBV7-9 and TRBJ2-3; 7 bases are a match to TRBD2. The CDR3 is 16 amino acids. Per germline, CDR1 SEHNR and CDR2 FQNEAQ (reference sequence). With 5 bases clipped from V and 0 bases from J, the junction kept 8 bases outside the gene matches.